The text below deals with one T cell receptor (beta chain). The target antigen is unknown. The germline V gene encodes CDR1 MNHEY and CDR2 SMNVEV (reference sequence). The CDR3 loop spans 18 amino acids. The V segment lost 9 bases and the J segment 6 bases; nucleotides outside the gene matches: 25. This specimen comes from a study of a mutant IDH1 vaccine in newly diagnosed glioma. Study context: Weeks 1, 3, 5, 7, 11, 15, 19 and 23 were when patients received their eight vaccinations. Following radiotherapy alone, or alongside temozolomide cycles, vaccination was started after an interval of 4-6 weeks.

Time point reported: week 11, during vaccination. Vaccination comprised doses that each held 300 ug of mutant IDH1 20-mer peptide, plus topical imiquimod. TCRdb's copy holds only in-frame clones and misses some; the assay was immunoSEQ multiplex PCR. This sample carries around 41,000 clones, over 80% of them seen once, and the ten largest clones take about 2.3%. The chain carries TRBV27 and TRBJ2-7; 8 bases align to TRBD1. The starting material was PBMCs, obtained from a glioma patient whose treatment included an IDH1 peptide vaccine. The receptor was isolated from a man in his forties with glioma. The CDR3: CASSLQGGNPRWKGEQYF. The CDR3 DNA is TGTGCCAGTAGTCTACAGGGGGGAAACCCCCGATGGAAAGGCGAGCAGTACTTC.